This is a list of T cell receptor beta chains from one sample in a study of spatial heterogeneity in lung cancer. MiXCR was run by TCRdb on the 5' RACE reads, yielding one entry per CDR3 protein. The sample shows tens of thousands of distinct CDR3 sequences, 12% of them seen only once. The sample in question was PBMCs, obtained at follow-up. All receptors come from a male donor with early-stage non-small cell lung cancer. CDR3s include the opening cysteine and the closing phenylalanine or tryptophan. The D gene is left open where the match is weak. Only part of the rows carry a size: once, few, many, or a class if the clone is expanded.

CDR3 length: 15
J gene: TRBJ2-1
D gene: .
V gene: TRBV14
clone size: .
CDR3 protein: CASSQRGSSNNEQFF
CDR3 DNA: TGTGCCAGCAGCCAAAGAGGGTCCTCCAACAATGAGCAGTTCTTC

CDR3 length: 15
J gene: TRBJ1-1
D gene: .
V gene: TRBV28
clone size: .
CDR3 protein: CASSLPPRISAEAFF
CDR3 DNA: TGTGCCAGCAGCCTACCACCTCGTATTTCTGCTGAAGCTTTCTTT

CDR3 length: 16
J gene: TRBJ2-2
D gene: TRBD2
V gene: TRBV19
clone size: few
CDR3 protein: CASSIPSGVNTGELFF
CDR3 DNA: TGTGCCAGTAGTATCCCTAGCGGGGTGAACACCGGGGAGCTGTTTTTT

CDR3 length: 15
J gene: TRBJ1-5
D gene: .
V gene: TRBV9
clone size: many
CDR3 protein: CASSVGQGSNQPQHF
CDR3 DNA: TGTGCCAGCAGCGTAGGGCAGGGATCAAATCAGCCCCAGCATTTT

CDR3 length: 14
J gene: TRBJ1-1
D gene: .
V gene: TRBV27
clone size: few
CDR3 protein: CASSLRGASPEAFF
CDR3 DNA: TGTGCCAGCAGTTTACGGGGGGCGTCCCCTGAAGCTTTCTTT

CDR3 length: 15
J gene: TRBJ1-1
D gene: .
V gene: TRBV30
clone size: few
CDR3 protein: CAWSEPRGGYTEAFF
CDR3 DNA: TGTGCCTGGAGTGAACCCAGGGGCGGGTACACTGAAGCTTTCTTT

CDR3 length: 13
J gene: TRBJ2-7
D gene: .
V gene: TRBV24-1
clone size: .
CDR3 protein: CATSNSPSNEQYF
CDR3 DNA: TGTGCCACCAGTAACTCCCCAAGCAACGAGCAGTACTTT

CDR3 length: 14
J gene: TRBJ2-3
D gene: .
V gene: TRBV5-6
clone size: many
CDR3 protein: CASFPVGAGDTQYF
CDR3 DNA: TGTGCCAGCTTTCCCGTGGGGGCTGGAGATACGCAGTATTTT

CDR3 length: 15
J gene: TRBJ1-1
D gene: .
V gene: TRBV20-1
clone size: once
CDR3 protein: CSARYPRRTNTEAFF
CDR3 DNA: TGCAGTGCTCGCTACCCGAGACGGACCAACACTGAAGCTTTCTTT

CDR3 length: 18
J gene: TRBJ1-2
D gene: .
V gene: TRBV21-1
clone size: many
CDR3 protein: CASIPTCYGITFGLNPVF
CDR3 DNA: TGTGCCAGCATCCCTACGTGCTACGGCATAACCTTCGGGCTGAACCCCGTCTTC

CDR3 length: 13
J gene: TRBJ1-6
D gene: .
V gene: TRBV2
clone size: few
CDR3 protein: CASKANYNSPLHF
CDR3 DNA: TGTGCCAGCAAAGCGAACTATAATTCACCCCTCCACTTT

CDR3 length: 16
J gene: TRBJ2-1
D gene: TRBD2
V gene: TRBV24-1
clone size: many
CDR3 protein: CATSDLTSGDYNEQFF
CDR3 DNA: TGTGCCACCAGTGACTTGACTAGCGGGGATTACAATGAGCAGTTCTTC

CDR3 length: 16
J gene: TRBJ2-3
D gene: .
V gene: TRBV4-3
clone size: many
CDR3 protein: CASSQVLEGGGDTQYF
CDR3 DNA: TGCGCCAGCAGCCAAGTCCTAGAGGGGGGAGGAGATACGCAGTATTTT

CDR3 length: 16
J gene: TRBJ2-1
D gene: TRBD2
V gene: TRBV5-1
clone size: .
CDR3 protein: CASSPPASGSYNEQFF
CDR3 DNA: TGCGCCAGCAGCCCTCCTGCCAGCGGGAGCTACAATGAGCAGTTCTTC

CDR3 length: 15
J gene: TRBJ2-7
D gene: .
V gene: TRBV4-3
clone size: .
CDR3 protein: CASSQDRASHYKQYF
CDR3 DNA: TGCGCCAGCAGCCAAGATCGGGCGAGCCACTACAAGCAGTACTTC

CDR3 length: 14
J gene: TRBJ2-5
D gene: TRBD1
V gene: TRBV9
clone size: .
CDR3 protein: CASSATGGQETQYF
CDR3 DNA: TGTGCCAGCAGCGCGACAGGGGGACAAGAGACCCAGTACTTC

CDR3 length: 14
J gene: TRBJ2-2
D gene: .
V gene: TRBV7-2
clone size: many
CDR3 protein: CASSLDRNTGELFF
CDR3 DNA: TGTGCCAGCAGCTTAGACCGGAACACCGGGGAGCTGTTTTTT

CDR3 length: 12
J gene: TRBJ2-1
D gene: .
V gene: TRBV6-2/TRBV6-3
clone size: .
CDR3 protein: CASSYGDDEQFF
CDR3 DNA: TGTGCCAGCAGTTACGGGGACGACGAGCAGTTCTTC